The clone carrying this T cell receptor beta chain has only a few counts. Authors of the study amplified TCR beta CDR3 regions from RNA transcripts. An initial round of RT-PCR targeting the TCR CDR3 relied on the HTBI primer set. TCRdb re-derived calls from the multiplex PCR reads in MiXCR, one entry per CDR3 protein. The sample holds under 450,000 distinct CDR3 sequences, approximately 14% seen once. The germline CDR1 and CDR2 sequences are SGHVS and FNYEAQ. With 1 base removed from V and 7 bases from J, the gap between germline ends came to 19 bases. The CDR3 consists of 16 residues. This specimen comes from a study of T cells in Graves' hyperthyroidism and ophthalmopathy.

This sequence originates from a woman younger than 30 with Graves' hyperthyroidism. The sequenced material came from blood. The chain recombines TRBV7-6 with TRBJ1-1, with D possibly matching TRBD1 (5 bases). The CDR3 DNA is TGTGCCAGCAGCTTAGTGGACATGTCGGAGGCCAGTGAAGCTTTCTTT. It encodes CASSLVDMSEASEAFF.